The entry below describes one TCR beta chain. As yet, its antigen is unknown. The data stem from a study of response to subunit inactivated influenza vaccine. Whole-study findings and limits: The authors suggested that few new T cells are recruited per seasonal influenza vaccination.

TCRdb ran MiXCR on the RT-PCR reads and lists one entry per CDR3 protein. Among around 190,000 distinct CDR3 sequences listed, around a tenth were seen once. Trimming shortened V by 3 bases and J by 0 bases, and 14 bases separated the two germline ends. Per the germline V gene, CDR1 is SGHDN and CDR2 is FVKESK. This CDR3 region has 17 residues. The chain employs TRBV14 and TRBJ2-2; D possibly uses TRBD1 or TRBD2 (5 bases each). Material: non-naive T cells sorted from PBMCs, obtained on the day of vaccination. This receptor was identified in a man aged 45-65 years who received an inactivated influenza vaccine. DNA for the CDR3: TGTGCCAGCAGCCAGATGAGGGACGGAACGAACACCGGGGAGCTGTTTTTT. Protein sequence: CASSQMRDGTNTGELFF. Based on the CDR3 plus reference TRBV14 and TRBJ2-2, the full variable domain is EAGVTQFPSHSVIEKGQTVTLRCDPISGHDNLYWYRRVMGKEIKFLLHFVKESKQDESGMPNNRFLAERTGGTYSTLKVQPAELEDSGVYFCASSQMRDGTNTGELFFGEGSRLTVL.